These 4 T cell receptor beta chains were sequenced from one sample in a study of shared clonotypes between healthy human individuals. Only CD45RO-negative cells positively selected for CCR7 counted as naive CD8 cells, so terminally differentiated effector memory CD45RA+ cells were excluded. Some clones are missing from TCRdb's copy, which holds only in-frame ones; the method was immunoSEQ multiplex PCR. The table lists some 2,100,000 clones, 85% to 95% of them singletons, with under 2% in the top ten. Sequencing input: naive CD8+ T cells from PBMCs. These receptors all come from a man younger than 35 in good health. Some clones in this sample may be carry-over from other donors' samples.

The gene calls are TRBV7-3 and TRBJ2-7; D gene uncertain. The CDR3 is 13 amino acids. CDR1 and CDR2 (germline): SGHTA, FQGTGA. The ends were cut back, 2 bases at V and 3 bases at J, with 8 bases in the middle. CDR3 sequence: CASSLGVSYEQYF. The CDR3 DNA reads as TGTGCCAGCAGCTTAGGGGTCAGCTACGAGCAGTACTTC.

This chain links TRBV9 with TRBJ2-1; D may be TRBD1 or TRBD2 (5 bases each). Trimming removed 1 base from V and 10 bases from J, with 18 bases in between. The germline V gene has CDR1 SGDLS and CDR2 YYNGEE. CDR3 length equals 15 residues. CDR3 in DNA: TGTGCCAGCAGCGTAACCCCCGCAGGGACCACCGAGCAGTTCTTC. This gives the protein CASSVTPAGTTEQFF.

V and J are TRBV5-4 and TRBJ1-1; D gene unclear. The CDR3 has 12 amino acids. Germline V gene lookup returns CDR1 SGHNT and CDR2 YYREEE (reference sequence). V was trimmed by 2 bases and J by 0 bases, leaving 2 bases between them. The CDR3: CASSFMNTEAFF. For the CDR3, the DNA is TGTGCCAGCAGCTTCATGAACACTGAAGCTTTCTTT.

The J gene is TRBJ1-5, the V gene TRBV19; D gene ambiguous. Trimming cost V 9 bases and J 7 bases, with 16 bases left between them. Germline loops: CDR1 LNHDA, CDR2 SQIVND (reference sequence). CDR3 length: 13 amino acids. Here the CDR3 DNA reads TGTGCCAGCGAATCTGGGGTGGGGCAGCCCCAGCATTTT. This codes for CASESGVGQPQHF.